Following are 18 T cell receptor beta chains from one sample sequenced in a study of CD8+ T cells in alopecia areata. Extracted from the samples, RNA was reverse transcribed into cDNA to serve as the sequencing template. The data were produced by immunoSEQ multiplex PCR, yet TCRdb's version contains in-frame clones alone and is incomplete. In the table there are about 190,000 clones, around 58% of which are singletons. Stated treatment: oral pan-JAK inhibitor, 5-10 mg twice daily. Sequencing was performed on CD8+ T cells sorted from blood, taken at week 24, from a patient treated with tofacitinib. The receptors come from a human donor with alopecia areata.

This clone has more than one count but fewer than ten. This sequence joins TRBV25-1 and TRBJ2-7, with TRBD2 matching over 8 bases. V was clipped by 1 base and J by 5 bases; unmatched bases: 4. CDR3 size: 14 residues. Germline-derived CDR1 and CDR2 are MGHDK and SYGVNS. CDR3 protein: CASSESGRDNEQYF. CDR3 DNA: TGTGCCAGCAGTGAATCCGGGAGGGACAACGAGCAGTACTTC.

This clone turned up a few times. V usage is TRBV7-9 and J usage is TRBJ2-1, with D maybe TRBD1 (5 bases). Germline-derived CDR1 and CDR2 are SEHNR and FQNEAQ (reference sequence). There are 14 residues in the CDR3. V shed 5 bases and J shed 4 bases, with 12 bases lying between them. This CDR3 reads CASSPATAYNEQFF. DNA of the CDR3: TGTGCCAGCAGCCCAGCGACAGCTTACAATGAGCAGTTCTTC.

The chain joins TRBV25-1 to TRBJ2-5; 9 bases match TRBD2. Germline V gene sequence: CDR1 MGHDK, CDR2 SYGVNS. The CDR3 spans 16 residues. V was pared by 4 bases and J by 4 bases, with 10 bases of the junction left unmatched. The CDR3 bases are TGTGCCAGCAGTGTAGAGGAGCGGGGGGATGGAGAGACCCAGTACTTC. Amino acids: CASSVEERGDGETQYF.

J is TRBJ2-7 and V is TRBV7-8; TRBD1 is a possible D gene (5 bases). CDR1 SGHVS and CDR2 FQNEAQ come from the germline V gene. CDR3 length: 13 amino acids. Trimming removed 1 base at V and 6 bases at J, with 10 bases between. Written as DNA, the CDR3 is TGTGCCAGCAGCTTAGGCAGGGTGCCCGAGCAGTACTTC. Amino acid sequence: CASSLGRVPEQYF.

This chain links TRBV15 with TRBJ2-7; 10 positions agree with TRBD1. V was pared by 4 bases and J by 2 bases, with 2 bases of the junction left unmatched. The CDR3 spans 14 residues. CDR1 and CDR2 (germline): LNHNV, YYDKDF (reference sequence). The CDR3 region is CATSTGTGAYEQYF. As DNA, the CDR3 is TGTGCCACCAGCACCGGGACAGGGGCCTACGAGCAGTACTTC.

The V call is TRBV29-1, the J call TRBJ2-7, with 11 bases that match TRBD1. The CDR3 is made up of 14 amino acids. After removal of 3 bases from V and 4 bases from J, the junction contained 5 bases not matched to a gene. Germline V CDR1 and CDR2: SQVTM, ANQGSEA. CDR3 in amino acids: CSVEKGTGGYEQYF. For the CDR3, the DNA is TGCAGCGTTGAGAAGGGGACAGGGGGGTACGAGCAGTACTTC.

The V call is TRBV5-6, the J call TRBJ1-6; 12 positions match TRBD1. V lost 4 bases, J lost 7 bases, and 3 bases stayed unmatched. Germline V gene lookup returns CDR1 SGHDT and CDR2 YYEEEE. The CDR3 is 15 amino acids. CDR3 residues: CASSIGTGGNSPLHF. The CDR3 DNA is TGTGCCAGCAGCATCGGGACAGGGGGCAATTCACCCCTCCACTTT.

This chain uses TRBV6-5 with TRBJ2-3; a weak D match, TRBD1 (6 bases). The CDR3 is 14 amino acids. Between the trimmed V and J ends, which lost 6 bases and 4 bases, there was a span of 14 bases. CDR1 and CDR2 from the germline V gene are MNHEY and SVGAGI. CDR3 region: CASRSQGFADTQYF. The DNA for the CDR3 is TGTGCCAGCAGGTCACAGGGTTTCGCAGATACGCAGTATTTT.

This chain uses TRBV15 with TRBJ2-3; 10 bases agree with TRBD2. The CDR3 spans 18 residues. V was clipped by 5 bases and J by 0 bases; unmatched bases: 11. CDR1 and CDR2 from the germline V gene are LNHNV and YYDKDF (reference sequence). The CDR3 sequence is CATSGMTIAGGSTDTQYF. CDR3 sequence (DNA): TGTGCCACCAGCGGAATGACCATAGCGGGGGGCAGCACAGATACGCAGTATTTT.

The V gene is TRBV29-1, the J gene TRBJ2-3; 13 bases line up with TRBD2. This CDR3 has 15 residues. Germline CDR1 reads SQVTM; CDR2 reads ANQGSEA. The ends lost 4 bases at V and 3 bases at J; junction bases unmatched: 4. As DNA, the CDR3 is TGCAGCGTTGCCGCGACTAGCGGGGGGACAGATACGCAGTATTTT. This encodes CSVAATSGGTDTQYF.

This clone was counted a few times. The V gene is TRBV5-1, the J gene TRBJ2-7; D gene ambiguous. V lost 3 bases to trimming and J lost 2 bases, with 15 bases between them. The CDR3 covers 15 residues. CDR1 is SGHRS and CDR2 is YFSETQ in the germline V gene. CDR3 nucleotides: TGCGCCAGCAGCTCCCGGAACGGAGCCACCTACGAGCAGTACTTC. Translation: CASSSRNGATYEQYF. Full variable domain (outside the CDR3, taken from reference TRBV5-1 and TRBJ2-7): KAGVTQTPRYLIKTRGQQVTLSCSPISGHRSVSWYQQTPGQGLQFLFEYFSETQRNKGNFPGRFSGRQFSNSRSEMNVSTLELGDSALYLCASSSRNGATYEQYFGPGTRLTVT.

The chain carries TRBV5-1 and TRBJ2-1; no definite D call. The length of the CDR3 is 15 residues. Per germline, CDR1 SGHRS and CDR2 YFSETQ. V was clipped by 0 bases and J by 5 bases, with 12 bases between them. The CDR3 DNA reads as TGCGCCAGCAGCTTGGCCGGGCCTAGGGACAATGAGCAGTTCTTC. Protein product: CASSLAGPRDNEQFF. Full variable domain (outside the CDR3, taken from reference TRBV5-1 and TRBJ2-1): KAGVTQTPRYLIKTRGQQVTLSCSPISGHRSVSWYQQTPGQGLQFLFEYFSETQRNKGNFPGRFSGRQFSNSRSEMNVSTLELGDSALYLCASSLAGPRDNEQFFGPGTRLTVL.

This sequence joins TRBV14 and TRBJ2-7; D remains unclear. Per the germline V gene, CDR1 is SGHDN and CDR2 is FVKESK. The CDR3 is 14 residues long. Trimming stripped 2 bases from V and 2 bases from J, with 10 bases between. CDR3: CASSQRRSPYEQYF. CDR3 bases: TGTGCCAGCAGCCAACGTCGGTCCCCCTACGAGCAGTACTTC.

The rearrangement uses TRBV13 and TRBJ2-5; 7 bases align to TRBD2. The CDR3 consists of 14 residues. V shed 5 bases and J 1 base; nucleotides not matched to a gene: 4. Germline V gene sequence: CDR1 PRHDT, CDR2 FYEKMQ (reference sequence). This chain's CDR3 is CASSPAGSQETQYF. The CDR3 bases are TGTGCCAGCAGCCCAGCGGGGTCCCAAGAGACCCAGTACTTC.

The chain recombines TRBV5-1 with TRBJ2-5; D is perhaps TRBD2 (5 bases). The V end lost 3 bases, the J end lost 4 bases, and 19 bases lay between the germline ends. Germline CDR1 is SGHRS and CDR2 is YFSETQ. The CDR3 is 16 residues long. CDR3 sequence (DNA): TGCGCCAGCAGCTCTGACCGACGGGAATCCGGAGAGACCCAGTACTTC. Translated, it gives CASSSDRRESGETQYF.

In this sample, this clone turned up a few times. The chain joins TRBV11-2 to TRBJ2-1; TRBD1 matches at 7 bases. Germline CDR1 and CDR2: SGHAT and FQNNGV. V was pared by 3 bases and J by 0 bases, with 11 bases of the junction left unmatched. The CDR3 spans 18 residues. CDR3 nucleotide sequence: TGTGCCAGCAGCTTGAGAGGGTTACAGGGGATCTCCTACAATGAGCAGTTCTTC. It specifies CASSLRGLQGISYNEQFF.

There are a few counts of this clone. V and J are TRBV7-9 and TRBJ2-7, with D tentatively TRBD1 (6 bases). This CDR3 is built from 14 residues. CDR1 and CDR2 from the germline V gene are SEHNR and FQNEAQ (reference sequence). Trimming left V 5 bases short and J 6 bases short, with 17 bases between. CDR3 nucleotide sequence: TGTGCCAGCAGCGAACCCCAGGGGACGATCGAGCAGTACTTC. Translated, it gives CASSEPQGTIEQYF.

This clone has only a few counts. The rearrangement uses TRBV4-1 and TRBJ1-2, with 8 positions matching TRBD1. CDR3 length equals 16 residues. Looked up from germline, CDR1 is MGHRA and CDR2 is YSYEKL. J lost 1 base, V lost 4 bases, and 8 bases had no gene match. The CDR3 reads CASSPGQGSGNYGYTF. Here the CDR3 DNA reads TGCGCCAGCAGCCCCGGACAGGGCTCGGGTAACTATGGCTACACCTTC.